This record concerns one T cell receptor beta chain sequence. Its antigen remains unidentified. Per-base quality was not reported, and no clone a single base away is much larger than it. CD8 naive samples were obtained by positive selection for CCR7 among CD45RO-negative cells, yielding a CD45RA+CCR7+ population from which TemRA cells were excluded. The donors were healthy, HIV-negative adults who had no recently reported acute infections or vaccinations. Only Caucasian adults living in Nashville, Tennessee, USA were represented among the donors. After blood collection by leukapheresis, PBMCs were isolated using Ficoll-Histopaque density gradient centrifugation and then cryopreserved in the vapor phase of liquid nitrogen. Analytical flow cytometry was used to check the purity and quantity of every magnetically sorted T cell population. Each sorted fraction had its genomic DNA isolated and then quantified by UV absorbance on a Nanodrop 2000c.

These data come from a study of shared clonotypes between healthy human individuals (dated by TCRdb to 2018 to 2020). About the investigation overall: The cohort included a few men and a couple of women between 18 and 49 years of age. For each donor, three plates each were used for CD4 naive and CD4 memory, two plates were used for CD8 naive, and one plate was used for CD8 memory. To increase sequencing depth and limit assay-specific biases, different laboratories used diverse techniques to prepare libraries and sequence TCR repertoires. Per donor, leukapheresis produced somewhere between about 0.9 and 9.5 billion PBMCs. The study deeply sequenced blood TCR repertoires of five healthy adults to estimate repertoire size and the extent of clonotype sharing between individuals.

There are 14 amino acids in the CDR3, from cysteine to phenylalanine inclusive. Solely the CDR3 DNA is kept, with 42 bases framed from the first base. The germline V gene encodes CDR1 LNHDA and CDR2 SQIVND (reference sequence). V and J are trimmed by 3 bases and 4 bases, and the gene matches miss 4 bases of the junction. Using the deep immunoSEQ assay, multiplex PCR amplified TCR CDR3 regions from genomic DNA. Genomic DNA extracted from each cell subset was distributed evenly over all wells of several immunoSEQ 96-well plates, and each plate served as one replicate. Each replicate PCR for sorted subsets received about 0.2 ug genomic DNA, equal to roughly 30,000 T cell genomes. Purified libraries were measured with a Qubit 3.0 fluorometer, size-checked on a Bioanalyzer 2100, and measured again with the KAPA Library Quantification kit. Each immunoSEQ 96-well plate was sequenced on its own single-read 150-cycle Illumina NextSeq 550 flow cell. The paper's processing steps were these. The immunoSEQ output contained only junctional sequences without quality scores, so filtering could not match that applied to full-length reads. To assign V/J genes and CDR3, sequences were annotated using PyIR, a Python wrapper for IgBLAST v1.9, with IMGT germline references. Any read was removed if the V/J assignment was weak (E-value above 1e-6), the CDR3 was missing, or the read contained stop codons, out-of-frame junctions, or ambiguous translated residues. A V3J clonotype was defined by an identical inferred V gene, J gene, and CDR3 amino acid sequence. The percentage overlap between two repertoires was calculated by dividing the number of shared unique clonotypes by the size of the smaller repertoire. Richness of each repertoire was evaluated using RTK rarefaction, the Chao1 estimator, and Recon v2.1 estimates of unobserved clonotypes. For all TCRbeta clonotypes obtained by the gDNA method from several donors, generation probabilities were computed with OLGA. In its TCRdb copy, this immuneACCESS table keeps in-frame sequences only and misses some clones. Where compared with another copy, unresolved V genes explain less than half of these, and the others have no known cause. V and J calls and clone size are those listed in that table; D and trimming were worked out from the DNA. The sample table shows 650,000 to 800,000 clones, and around 90% are seen once. Roughly 24% of the sample belongs to the ten largest clones.

Findings and caveats that apply to the study as a whole: Compared with non-shared clonotypes, the clonotypes found in all four sorted-subset donors had higher generation probabilities. Because the study included a small number of donors, the genetic and exposure-history diversity represented was limited. Based on pairwise subsampling, the degree of clonotype sharing among donors was expected to be affected by sequencing depth. Sharing across four donors was observed for about 5% of naive CD4, 3.5% of naive CD8, about 2.3% of memory CD4, and about 0.4% of memory CD8 clonotypes. Rarefaction of sorted-subset datasets indicated incomplete sequencing despite the large sequencing depth. Larger estimated clonotype richness was generally found for naive subsets than for memory subsets. Sampling was restricted to blood, and TCR repertoires in tissues likely differ from the TCR repertoires found in blood.

This clonotype was obtained from a man aged 25-45 years in good health. Sequencing was performed on naive CD8+ T cells sorted from blood. What this sample's cell subset or site label stands for: CD45RA+CCR7+. This chain is built from TRBV19 and TRBJ2-3; 7 nucleotides in the junction match TRBD2. The nucleotides are TGTGCCAGTAGTATGGGACTACCCGCAGATACGCAGTATTTT. Its protein is CASSMGLPADTQYF. The full variable domain, with segments outside the CDR3 supplied by the reference TRBV19 and TRBJ2-3 proteins, appears as DGGITQSPKYLFRKEGQNVTLSCEQNLNHDAMYWYRQDPGQGLRLIYYSQIVNDFQKGDIAEGYSVSREKKESFPLTVTSAQKNPTAFYLCASSMGLPADTQYFGPGTRLTVL.